This T cell receptor beta chain was sequenced during a study of breast tumors, draining lymph nodes, adjacent tissues. Remarks on this clonotype: As yet, its antigen is unknown.

The lymph nodes were axillary draining lymph nodes from breast cancer patients. Looked up from germline, CDR1 is SQVTM and CDR2 is ANQGSEA. CDR3 length equals 13 residues. The J segment lost 12 bases and the V segment lost 5 bases, leaving 11 bases of the junction unmatched. Study-level points and caveats: Luminal-like breast cancer showed significantly greater tumor-nontumor repertoire similarity than basal-like breast cancer did. Compared with lymph nodes, tumors were less diverse; compared with nontumor tissue, more. Findings are consistent with lymph node origin and intratumoral expansion of most tumor T cells.

TCRdb re-derived calls from the multiplex PCR reads in MiXCR, one entry per CDR3 protein. The table includes roughly 110,000 distinct CDR3 sequences, around 30% detected once. What was sequenced was axillary lymph node tissue. The chain recombines TRBV29-1 with TRBJ1-2; 11 bases match TRBD1. The sequence came from a female donor with breast cancer. Some clones in this sample may be carry-over from other donors' samples. CDR3 residues: CSVIGAGTGGNTF. As DNA, the CDR3 is TGCAGCGTTATAGGGGCCGGGACAGGGGGGAACACCTTC.